This is a list of T cell receptor beta chains from one sample in a study of cytomegalovirus exposure and HLA in healthy donors. Using immunoSEQ multiplex PCR, the repertoire was profiled, and TCRdb retains in-frame clones only, with some absent. Among around 150,000 clones, about 76% were seen once, and the ten largest hold 7.4%. Sequenced input: PBMCs. Receptor source: a male donor in good health and CMV-seropositive. Each CDR3 is given without its conserved first and last residue.

cdr3_length v_call cdr3_aa
13 TRBV4-3 ASSQDRRVYNEQF
13 TRBV30 AWSSAAGNTGELF
11 TRBV2 ASRGTGGETQY
13 TRBV6-6 ASSYGRRGNQPQH
9 TRBV20-1 SASREDGYT
12 TRBV28 ASSTGTDYNEQF
11 TRBV7-3 ASSLSLGREAF
12 TRBV7-2 ASSPTGGTTEAF
10 TRBV5-6 ASSLEDTEAF
14 TRBV6-5 ASSYRLQGGNTEAF
13 TRBV6-4 ASSVSGGAGETQY
11 TRBV11-2 ASSPTVSYEQY
13 TRBV5-1 ASSLYWGSKSEAF
13 TRBV19 ASSTRAVSNQPQH
11 TRBV30 AWGGPMNTEAF
15 TRBV9 ASSLRQGWGESGELF
12 TRBV5-1 ASSSTGRRTEAF
14 TRBV6-1 ASSVNAGQPNYGYT
12 TRBV27 ASSLLGVNTEAF
15 TRBV4-3 ASSQDKGPGLIYGYT
10 TRBV15 ATSRGGEKLF
13 TRBV5-1 ASSLETGTETEAF
12 TRBV10-3 AISESEGGGACT
13 TRBV4-1 ASSPRVGSNTEAF
11 TRBV2 ASLSMGGETQY
14 TRBV19 ASSISEGASTDTQY
11 TRBV5-1 ASIHRGSRGAV
11 TRBV11-3 ASSLESENTQY
13 TRBV6-1 ASSEESGPQETQY
14 TRBV7-8 ASSSNRASSGNTIY
14 TRBV4-1 ASSPGHLATNEKLF
11 TRBV7-8 ASSQRQGNIQY
13 TRBV10-1 ASRSRARPGETQY